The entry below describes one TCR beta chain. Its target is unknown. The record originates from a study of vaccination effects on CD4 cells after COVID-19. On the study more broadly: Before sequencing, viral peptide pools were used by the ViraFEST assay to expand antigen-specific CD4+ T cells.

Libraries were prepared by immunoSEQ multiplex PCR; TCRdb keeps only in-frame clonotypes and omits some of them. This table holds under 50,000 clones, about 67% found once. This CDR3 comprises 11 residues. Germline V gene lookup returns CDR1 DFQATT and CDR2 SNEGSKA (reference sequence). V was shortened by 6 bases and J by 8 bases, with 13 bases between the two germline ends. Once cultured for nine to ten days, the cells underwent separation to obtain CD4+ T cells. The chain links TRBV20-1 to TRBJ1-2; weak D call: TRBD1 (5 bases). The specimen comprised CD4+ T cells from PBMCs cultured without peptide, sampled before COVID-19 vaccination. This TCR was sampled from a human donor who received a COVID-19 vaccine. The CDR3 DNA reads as TGCAGTGCGGACATTAGGTACGGCTACACCTTC. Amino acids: CSADIRYGYTF.